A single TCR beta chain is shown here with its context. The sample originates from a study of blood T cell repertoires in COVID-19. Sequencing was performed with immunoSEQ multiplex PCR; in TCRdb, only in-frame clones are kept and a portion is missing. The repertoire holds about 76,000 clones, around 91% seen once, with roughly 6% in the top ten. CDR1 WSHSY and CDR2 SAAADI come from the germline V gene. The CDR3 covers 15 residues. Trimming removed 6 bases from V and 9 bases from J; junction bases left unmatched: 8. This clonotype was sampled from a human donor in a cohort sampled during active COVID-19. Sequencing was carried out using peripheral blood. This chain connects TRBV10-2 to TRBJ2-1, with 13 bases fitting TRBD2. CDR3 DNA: TGCGCCAGCAGAAGCGGGACTAGCGGGGAACGTGAGCAGTTCTTC. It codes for CASRSGTSGEREQFF.